Following are 31 T cell receptor beta chains from one sample sequenced in a study of spatial heterogeneity in lung cancer. Findings and limits, study-wide: Counts of expanded intratumoral alpha and beta TCRs tracked tumor mutation counts.

What these receptors recognize is not known. Described time point: sample taken at primary tumor resection. TCRdb reanalysed the 5' RACE reads using MiXCR and keeps one entry per CDR3 protein. The data show some 100,000 distinct CDR3 sequences, about 4.6% seen once. Sequences were derived from lung tumor tissue, sampled at surgery. Source of these receptors: a male donor with early-stage non-small cell lung cancer.

The sample holds a few counts of this clonotype. The chain carries TRBV7-9 and TRBJ2-2, with TRBD2 identical over 7 bases. Germline V gene sequence: CDR1 SEHNR, CDR2 FQNEAQ (reference sequence). The ends lost 7 bases at V and 0 bases at J; junction bases unmatched: 5. The CDR3 has 15 amino acids. The CDR3 DNA is TGTGCCAGCAACCCCAGCGGGGCGAACACCGGGGAGCTGTTTTTT. Translating it yields CASNPSGANTGELFF.

This clonotype showed up many times. V usage is TRBV2 and J usage is TRBJ2-2; 7 positions agree with TRBD1. Germline-derived CDR1 and CDR2 are SNHLY and FYNNEI. This CDR3 comprises 15 residues. V was clipped by 2 bases and J by 7 bases; unmatched bases: 7. DNA of the CDR3: TGTGCCAGCAGTGAAAAAAACCAGGGGGTCGGGGAGCTGTTTTTT. Its translation is CASSEKNQGVGELFF.

This clonotype was seen only a few times. The CDR3 is CATKGNRAYEQYF. For the CDR3, the DNA is TGTGCCACGAAGGGGAACAGAGCGTACGAGCAGTACTTC. This chain links TRBV28 with TRBJ2-7, with D possibly TRBD1 on 5 matching bases. CDR1 and CDR2 from the germline V gene are MDHEN and SYDVKM. Between the trimmed V and J ends, which lost 10 bases and 4 bases, there was a span of 17 bases. The CDR3 length is 13 residues.

The V and J genes are TRBV21-1 and TRBJ2-1; the table calls TRBD1, which could not be checked here. TRBV21-1 has pseudogene status. The CDR3 totals 14 residues. The CDR3 coding sequence is TGTGCCAGCAGCCCCTGGGTCGGTCGTAATGAGCAGTTCTTC. This gives the protein CASSPWVGRNEQFF.

The sample holds a few counts of this clonotype. The chain employs TRBV7-9 and TRBJ2-1, with D perhaps being TRBD1 or TRBD2 (5 bases each). The germline V and J ends were trimmed by 5 bases and 0 bases, with 11 bases remaining between them. This CDR3 is 15 amino acids long. CDR1 SEHNR and CDR2 FQNEAQ come from the germline V gene (reference sequence). For the CDR3, the DNA is TGTGCCAGCAGCCCGGGACCGAGCTCCTACAATGAGCAGTTCTTC. This gives the protein CASSPGPSSYNEQFF.

At least ten counts were recorded for this clonotype. This chain links TRBV7-2 with TRBJ2-3, with D maybe TRBD1 (5 bases). CDR1 and CDR2 (germline): SGHTA, FQGNSA. Trimming removed 0 bases from V and 5 bases from J, with 6 bases in between. The CDR3 runs to 13 residues. The CDR3, as DNA: TGTGCCAGCAGCTTAGCGGGGCGAGATACGCAGTATTTT. Protein: CASSLAGRDTQYF.

The chain joins TRBV4-2 to TRBJ1-3; 9 positions match TRBD1. The CDR3 consists of 15 residues. J was trimmed by 3 bases and V by 2 bases; bases with no gene match: 2. CDR1 is LGHNA, CDR2 YNFKEQ, per germline. CDR3 protein: CASSQTGGNGNTIYF. The CDR3 nucleotides read TGTGCCAGCAGCCAAACAGGGGGCAATGGAAACACCATATATTTT.

This clonotype was counted ten times or more. The CDR3 sequence is CASSYLSGNTGELFF. Written as DNA, the CDR3 is TGTGCCAGCAGTTACCTGTCAGGGAACACCGGGGAGCTGTTTTTT. The chain uses TRBV6-6 and TRBJ2-2; no definite D call. V lost 2 bases and J 1 base, leaving 8 bases between the germline ends. CDR3 length: 15 residues. Germline CDR1 is MNHNY and CDR2 is SVGAGI (reference sequence).

This clonotype was detected many times. The rearrangement links TRBV6-1 to TRBJ1-4, with a weak D call TRBD1 (5 bases). The germline gives CDR1 MNHNS, CDR2 SASEGT. The CDR3 covers 11 residues. The V end was cut by 7 bases, the J end by 8 bases, with 8 bases between. The CDR3 reads CASTGLEKLFF. CDR3 DNA sequence: TGTGCCAGCACAGGGTTAGAAAAACTGTTTTTT.

The CDR3 coding sequence is TGTGCCAGCTCCACCGGGGGGGGGCCAGATACGCAGTATTTT. This codes for CASSTGGGPDTQYF. The V gene is TRBV9, the J gene TRBJ2-3, with 8 bases lining up with TRBD2. This CDR3 spans 14 amino acids. Unmatched junction bases numbered 8, after V lost 7 bases and J lost 4 bases. The germline gives CDR1 SGDLS, CDR2 YYNGEE.

This clonotype was seen only a few times. V usage is TRBV30 and J usage is TRBJ2-5; no definite D call. The V gene lost 3 bases and the J gene lost 5 bases, with 10 bases spanning the gap. The CDR3 is made up of 12 amino acids. Germline CDR1 is GTSNPN and CDR2 is SVGIG (reference sequence). CDR3 in amino acids: CAWSQGRETQYF. The CDR3 coding sequence is TGTGCCTGGAGCCAAGGCCGGGAGACCCAGTACTTC.

The sample holds many counts of this clonotype. V gene TRBV12-3 or TRBV12-4 combines with J gene TRBJ2-7; no reliable D call. V shed 0 bases and J shed 2 bases, with 5 bases lying between them. CDR3 length: 13 residues. In nucleotides, the CDR3 is TGTGCCAGCAGTTTAGCGCCAGCCTACGAGCAGTACTTC. It codes for CASSLAPAYEQYF.

A note on this clonotype: A much bigger clone sits one base away, suggesting this may be a read error. This chain connects TRBV28 to TRBJ2-6; D is possibly TRBD2 (5 bases). The V end lost 3 bases, the J end lost 5 bases, and 11 bases lay between the germline ends. Germline-derived CDR1 and CDR2 are MDHEN and SYDVKM. The CDR3 spans 15 residues. The CDR3 sequence is CASSFHSARANVLTF. CDR3 nucleotides: TGTGCCAGCAGTTTCCATAGCGCTAGGGCCAACGTCCTGACTTTC.

A few counts support this clonotype. J is TRBJ1-4 and V is TRBV7-9; no reliable D call. V was pared by 3 bases and J by 7 bases, with 9 bases between. CDR3 length: 13 residues. Germline lookup yields CDR1 SEHNR and CDR2 FQNEAQ (reference sequence). The CDR3 protein is CASSLNPLEKLFF. The CDR3, as DNA: TGTGCCAGCAGCTTGAATCCACTTGAAAAACTGTTTTTT. The full variable domain, completed using reference TRBV7-9 and TRBJ1-4, is DTGVSQNPRHKITKRGQNVTFRCDPISEHNRLYWYRQTLGQGPEFLTYFQNEAQLEKSRLLSDRFSAERPKGSFSTLEIQRTEQGDSAMYLCASSLNPLEKLFFGSGTQLSVL.

This clonotype has at least ten counts. The V and J genes are TRBV20-1 and TRBJ2-5; TRBD1 is a possible D gene (6 bases). The CDR3 has 14 residues. CDR1 is DFQATT, CDR2 SNEGSKA, per germline (reference sequence). Deletions cut 4 bases from V and 2 bases from J, with 14 bases between. The CDR3 loop reads CSAIVGGQQETQYF. In nucleotides, the CDR3 is TGCAGTGCTATCGTCGGTGGACAGCAAGAGACCCAGTACTTC.

The sample holds many counts of this clonotype. The chain has TRBV11-1 and TRBJ1-1; D call uncertain. Deletions cut 4 bases from V and 3 bases from J, with 12 bases between. Germline V gene data show CDR1 as SGHAT and CDR2 as FQDESV (reference sequence). This CDR3 spans 14 amino acids. The CDR3 nucleotides read TGTGCCAGCAGCTCAAACCCGGTGGACACTGAAGCTTTCTTT. This gives the protein CASSSNPVDTEAFF.

This clonotype was detected ten times or more. The chain combines TRBV7-2 with TRBJ2-3; possible D gene TRBD1, 6 bases. Trimming removed 4 bases at V and 4 bases at J, with 12 bases between. The CDR3 sequence is 14 residues long. Germline V CDR1 and CDR2: SGHTA, FQGNSA. The CDR3 nucleotides read TGTGCCAGCAGCTCCACAGGGCTCCCAGATACGCAGTATTTT. It encodes CASSSTGLPDTQYF.

This clonotype was recorded at least ten times. V is TRBV5-4 and J is TRBJ1-2, with a tentative D call TRBD1 (5 bases). Germline V gene lookup returns CDR1 SGHNT and CDR2 YYREEE (reference sequence). CDR3 length: 12 amino acids. The CDR3 nucleotides are TGTGCAACCGGGAGTTGGGACTTCGGCTACACCTTC. This translates into CATGSWDFGYTF.

This clonotype was counted many times. This chain uses TRBV12-3 or TRBV12-4 with TRBJ1-6; D is uncertain. The CDR3 is 15 amino acids. V gave up 4 bases and J gave up 0 bases, with 7 bases separating them. In DNA, the CDR3 is TGTGCCAGCAGTTATCGGACCTCCTATAATTCACCCCTCCACTTT. Residues: CASSYRTSYNSPLHF.

This clonotype was recorded at least ten times. The chain uses TRBV12-3 or TRBV12-4 and TRBJ1-1; no firm D call. Between the trimmed V and J ends, which lost 3 bases and 3 bases, there was a span of 8 bases. The CDR3 extends over 13 amino acids. CDR3 nucleotide sequence: TGTGCCAGCAGTTTGACGGAGGACACTGAAGCTTTCTTT. Its protein product is CASSLTEDTEAFF.

This clonotype was seen repeatedly, ten times or more. The chain uses TRBV6-5 and TRBJ2-7, with a weak D call TRBD1 (6 bases). Trimming took off 5 bases at V and 3 bases at J, with 20 bases between the two ends. The germline V gene encodes CDR1 MNHEY and CDR2 SVGAGI. The CDR3 spans 16 residues. CDR3 residues: CASSLRGHPTHYEQYF. As DNA, the CDR3 is TGTGCCAGCAGTCTTCGGGGACATCCGACGCACTACGAGCAGTACTTC.

This clonotype showed up many times. Here the CDR3 DNA reads TGCAGCGTTTCCCAGGCGACGAACACCGGGGAGCTGTTTTTT. The encoded protein is CSVSQATNTGELFF. The rearrangement uses TRBV29-1 and TRBJ2-2; no reliable D call. Germline V gene sequence: CDR1 SQVTM, CDR2 ANQGSEA. The CDR3 loop spans 14 amino acids. Trimming took 5 bases from V and 0 from J, leaving 10 bases between them.

This clonotype was found many times. The chain has TRBV3-1 and TRBJ2-5, with 9 positions matching TRBD1. After removal of 0 bases from V and 5 bases from J, the junction contained 16 bases not matched to a gene. This CDR3 contains 19 residues. In germline, CDR1 is LGHDT, CDR2 YNNKEL (reference sequence). CDR3 DNA: TGTGCCAGCAGCCAAGACCCAGACTACAGGACAGGGGCCTTGGAGACCCAGTACTTC. This codes for CASSQDPDYRTGALETQYF.

This clonotype occurred many times. The chain uses TRBV10-3 and TRBJ2-1; 12 nucleotides agree with TRBD2. The germline CDR1 and CDR2 sequences are ENHRY and SYGVKD. V lost 11 bases, J lost 8 bases, and 10 bases stayed unmatched. The CDR3 spans 14 residues. CDR3 sequence: CAAATSGSPYEQFF. Written as DNA, the CDR3 is TGTGCCGCCGCGACTAGCGGGAGTCCCTATGAGCAGTTCTTC.

This clonotype has a count of ten or more. The chain combines TRBV5-1 with TRBJ2-3; possible D gene TRBD1, 6 bases. Trimming pared 4 bases from V and 5 bases from J, leaving 14 bases between. The CDR3 has 14 amino acids. The germline CDR1 and CDR2 sequences are SGHRS and YFSETQ. The CDR3 DNA sequence: TGCGCCAGCAGCCCGACCAGGGGTGAAGATACGCAGTATTTT. This translates into CASSPTRGEDTQYF.

This sequence joins TRBV7-7 and TRBJ2-1; 7 bases align to TRBD1. The CDR3 is 15 amino acids. Germline loops: CDR1 SSHAT, CDR2 FNYEAQ (reference sequence). V was pared by 2 bases and J by 3 bases, with 4 bases of the junction left unmatched. CDR3 bases: TGTGCCAGCAGCTTATACCGGGACAGCTACAATGAGCAGTTCTTC. This gives the protein CASSLYRDSYNEQFF.

Many counts were recorded for this clonotype. The chain links TRBV7-6 to TRBJ1-6; 7 bases agree with TRBD1. The CDR3 consists of 15 residues. The germline V gene has CDR1 SGHVS and CDR2 FNYEAQ. V gave up 4 bases and J gave up 4 bases; unmatched junction bases: 4. CDR3 amino acids: CASSSGTDYNSPLHF. For the CDR3, the DNA is TGTGCCAGCAGCTCGGGGACAGATTATAATTCACCCCTCCACTTT.

This clonotype was recorded a few times. The rearrangement links TRBV6-1 to TRBJ2-7, with TRBD2 matching 9 bases. Unmatched junction bases numbered 11, after V lost 7 bases and J lost 4 bases. The CDR3 extends over 15 amino acids. The germline V gene has CDR1 MNHNS and CDR2 SASEGT. The CDR3 DNA is TGTGCCAGCAATGTCGTGAGCGGGGGGCCTTACGAGCAGTACTTC. Protein: CASNVVSGGPYEQYF.

This clonotype was counted at least ten times. The chain employs TRBV12-3 or TRBV12-4 and TRBJ2-7; tentative D call: TRBD2 (5 bases). Trimming removed 7 bases at V and 3 bases at J, with 19 bases between. This CDR3 spans 15 amino acids. CDR3 loop: CASKIATTPYYEQYF. The CDR3 coding sequence is TGTGCCAGCAAAATAGCGACCACCCCCTACTACGAGCAGTACTTC.

This clonotype was seen ten or more times. The rearrangement links TRBV20-1 to TRBJ1-1; D is possibly TRBD1 (5 bases). CDR3 length equals 14 residues. V lost 1 base, J lost 3 bases, and 12 bases lay in between. Germline CDR1 is DFQATT and CDR2 is SNEGSKA (reference sequence). CDR3 loop: CSARVRQHYTEAFF. CDR3 sequence (DNA): TGCAGTGCTAGAGTCAGACAGCATTACACTGAAGCTTTCTTT.

This clonotype showed up many times. This chain connects TRBV10-3 to TRBJ2-2, with D hard to call. The CDR3 is 13 residues long. Trimming cost V 6 bases and J 7 bases, with 12 bases left between them. CDR1 ENHRY and CDR2 SYGVKD come from the germline V gene. CDR3 sequence reads: CAISELVDGELFF. CDR3 bases: TGTGCCATCAGCGAGCTAGTCGACGGGGAGCTGTTTTTT.